This T cell receptor beta chain is drawn from a study of Tregs in tolerant kidney transplant recipients (dated by TCRdb to about 2019). With regard to the full study: Before combined kidney and bone marrow transplantation, this study identified donor-specific regulatory T cells using TCRbeta sequencing and then followed those same cells after transplant. Points the paper makes about the study in general: For some patients the PCR primers changed over time, which made it impossible to compare the samples from those patients at the nucleotide level. In tolerant patients, donor-specific Tregs expanded more than Tregs overall, which suggests antigen-driven rather than nonspecific expansion. The study was limited by small patient numbers, and the findings need validation in larger populations and under other immunosuppression protocols. Biological reproducibility was not directly addressed, though technical replication error appeared minimal. Expanding Tregs with activated donor B cells appeared to identify the most biologically relevant and donor-specific TCRbeta repertoire.

For TCRbeta CDR3 sequencing, genomic DNA from the sorted cells was extracted using the QIAGEN DNeasy Blood and Tissue Kit. High-throughput TCRbeta CDR3 sequencing, including PCR amplification with bias correction and internal controls, was performed commercially through immunoSEQ. In the authors' own workflow: A unique productive TCRbeta sequence was defined by the CDR3 nucleotide sequence when primers matched, and otherwise by the CDR3 amino acid sequence together with the Vbeta and Jbeta genes. As a correction for sorting error, sequences shared between sorted populations at a frequency ratio of 2:1 or less were discarded, and the remaining shared sequences were assigned to the higher population. Sequences were defined as donor-reactive when expanded at least 5-fold in CFSE-low cells versus unstimulated cells and present at a frequency of at least 0.01% in CFSE-low cells. Repertoire divergence was quantified by Jensen-Shannon divergence using the top 100 TCRbeta sequences ranked by frequency. When a sample had multiple sequencing runs, each run was corrected for sorting error separately and the runs were then pooled. Held by TCRdb, this immuneACCESS table contains in-frame sequences only and omits some clones. Under half of the omission traces to an unresolved V gene where checked; the cause of the rest is unknown. V, J and clone size are those of that table, while D and trimming were read from the DNA. Here the sample has 74,000 or so clones; 90% to 95% occur a single time. The top ten clones comprise more than 1.5% of the sample.

From the cysteine through the phenylalanine, the CDR3 covers 13 amino acids. Kept here is only the CDR3 DNA, which spans 39 bases and is read in frame from base 1. From a lookup of the germline V gene (reference sequence), CDR1 and CDR2 are LNHNV and YYDKDF. V and J are truncated by 1 base and 10 bases respectively, leaving an intervening sequence of 11 bases. Concerning this clone: Which antigen it targets is not known. The sample holds no much larger clone one base away, and base qualities are not on file.

The transplants used related donors along with nonmyeloablative bone marrow transplantation, and in the human trials mixed chimerism was transient. Thawed PBMCs were FACS-sorted into unstimulated Tregs (CD4+CD25+CD127-), CD4+ non-Tregs (CD4+CD25-), CD4 cells and CD8 cells. Patients were a few combined kidney and bone marrow transplant recipients from the ITN036ST trial, and only these trial subjects had samples available. Healthy control blood was separated into PBMCs by Ficoll density gradient and cryopreserved, and patient PBMCs were collected both before and after transplant. Sequencing was performed on CD4+ T cells from blood (PBMCs), taken 24 months after the transplant. The sequence was collected from a human patient who received a combined kidney and bone marrow transplant. Some T cells seen after a transplant may have their origin in the graft donor. The sequence joins TRBV15 to TRBJ1-5; the D segment cannot be called with confidence. The nucleotide sequence reads as follows: TGTGCCACCAGCAGAGTTGGGCTTTTTCCCCAGCATTTT. Translated, it gives CATSRVGLFPQHF.